These 18 T cell receptor beta chains came from one sample sequenced in a study of ipilimumab plus nivolumab after autologous stem cell transplantation. The repertoire was sequenced with immunoSEQ multiplex PCR; TCRdb's copy has only in-frame clones and lacks some. The sample includes about 22,000 clones, over 65% of them seen just once. Sequenced material: PBMCs, taken in a trial of ipilimumab plus nivolumab as post-transplant consolidation. These receptors were obtained from a male donor with diffuse large B-cell lymphoma.

The genes are TRBV27 and TRBJ1-5; D gene uncertain. The V end lost 5 bases, the J end lost 0 bases, and 14 bases lay between the germline ends. Germline loops: CDR1 MNHEY, CDR2 SMNVEV (reference sequence). The CDR3 is made up of 16 amino acids. In DNA form, the CDR3 reads TGTGCCAGCAGTGTCAGTGCCCTACATAGCAATCAGCCCCAGCATTTT. Residues: CASSVSALHSNQPQHF.

This clone was found once. The chain is built from TRBV4-1 and TRBJ2-7, with 9 nucleotides matching TRBD1. CDR1 and CDR2 from the germline V gene are MGHRA and YSYEKL. The CDR3 is 15 amino acids. V shed 4 bases and J 4 bases; nucleotides not matched to a gene: 8. In DNA, the CDR3 is TGCGCCAGCAGCCTCAGGACAGGGGACTCATACGAGCAGTACTTC. Encoded protein: CASSLRTGDSYEQYF.

The chain joins TRBV30 to TRBJ1-1, with TRBD1 as a possible D gene (6 bases). The ends were cut back, 4 bases at V and 1 base at J, with 13 bases in the middle. CDR3 length: 14 amino acids. Per the germline V gene, CDR1 is GTSNPN and CDR2 is SVGIG (reference sequence). The CDR3 sequence is CAWKRGSANTEAFF. The CDR3 nucleotides are TGTGCCTGGAAAAGGGGGAGCGCGAACACTGAAGCTTTCTTT.

J is TRBJ2-5 and V is TRBV15, with 7 bases that match TRBD1. The assigned J gene may be wrong: the sequence end matches TRBJ2-7 better. The germline CDR1 and CDR2 sequences are LNHNV and YYDKDF (reference sequence). This CDR3 is built from 14 residues. CDR3 sequence: CATSRRDRSYEQYF. Here the CDR3 DNA reads TGTGCCACCAGCCGCCGGGACAGATCCTACGAGCAGTACTTC.

V usage is TRBV6-1 and J usage is TRBJ2-1; 8 bases agree with TRBD2. The length of the CDR3 is 14 residues. The J segment lost 8 bases and the V segment lost 1 base, leaving 4 bases of the junction unmatched. Germline lookup yields CDR1 MNHNS and CDR2 SASEGT. The CDR3 region is CASSEVGSGDEQFF. Here the CDR3 DNA reads TGTGCCAGCAGTGAAGTTGGTAGCGGGGATGAGCAGTTCTTC.

This chain links TRBV5-6 with TRBJ1-2; a possible D gene is TRBD1 (6 bases). The CDR3 is 18 residues long. Trimming pared 0 bases from V and 3 bases from J, leaving 21 bases between. Germline values: CDR1 SGHDT, CDR2 YYEEEE. CDR3 nucleotide sequence: TGTGCCAGCAGCTTGGAGATCAAAGGGGGGCCCAGGGACTATGGCTACACCTTC. It specifies CASSLEIKGGPRDYGYTF.

The chain couples TRBV27 to TRBJ1-2, with D hard to call. Germline assignment: CDR1 MNHEY and CDR2 SMNVEV (reference sequence). V lost 5 bases and J lost 2, with 18 bases in between. The CDR3 runs to 16 residues. CDR3 in DNA: TGTGCCAGCAGTCCAAAATCCTGGACGGGAAACTATGGCTACACCTTC. Its protein is CASSPKSWTGNYGYTF.

The sample holds a few counts of this clone. This chain uses TRBV10-3 with TRBJ1-5, with D possibly being TRBD1 (6 bases). The V end was cut by 7 bases, the J end by 5 bases, with 12 bases between. Germline CDR1 ENHRY, CDR2 SYGVKD. The CDR3 runs to 13 residues. The CDR3 reads CAIKPGVDQPQHF. CDR3 nucleotides: TGTGCCATCAAACCAGGGGTGGATCAGCCCCAGCATTTT.

The J gene is TRBJ2-5, the V gene TRBV25-1; 11 positions match TRBD1. Germline V gene lookup returns CDR1 MGHDK and CDR2 SYGVNS. The V segment lost 3 bases and the J segment 4 bases; nucleotides outside the gene matches: 4. The CDR3 is 15 amino acids. The CDR3: CASSDPGQGGETQYF. CDR3 sequence (DNA): TGTGCCAGCAGTGACCCGGGACAGGGGGGAGAGACCCAGTACTTC.

This chain joins TRBV30 and TRBJ2-2; 7 bases line up with TRBD1. The CDR3 runs 15 residues. V gave up 0 bases and J gave up 2 bases; unmatched junction bases: 3. The germline CDR1 and CDR2 sequences are GTSNPN and SVGIG (reference sequence). CDR3 protein: CAWSVGQFNTGELFF. In DNA, the CDR3 is TGTGCCTGGAGTGTGGGACAGTTCAACACCGGGGAGCTGTTTTTT. Variable domain in full (rest from reference TRBV30 and TRBJ2-2): SQTIHQWPATLVQPVGSPLSLECTVEGTSNPNLYWYRQAAGRGLQLLFYSVGIGQISSEVPQNLSASRPQDRQFILSSKKLLLSDSGFYLCAWSVGQFNTGELFFGEGSRLTVL.

V usage is TRBV9 and J usage is TRBJ2-1; 9 bases are shared with TRBD2. The CDR3 totals 18 residues. The germline V gene encodes CDR1 SGDLS and CDR2 YYNGEE. V was clipped by 7 bases and J by 5 bases; unmatched bases: 19. CDR3 region: CASGSPPTAGGIHNEQFF. CDR3 nucleotide sequence: TGTGCCAGCGGAAGCCCGCCCACAGCGGGAGGAATCCACAATGAGCAGTTCTTC.

This clone is a singleton in its sample. The J gene is TRBJ2-5, the V gene TRBV2; 8 bases map to TRBD1. Germline lookup yields CDR1 SNHLY and CDR2 FYNNEI. The ends lost 6 bases at V and 2 bases at J; junction bases unmatched: 8. The CDR3 has 15 amino acids. The CDR3 DNA reads as TGTGCCAGCAGCGCAGACAGGGGTGATCAAGAGACCCAGTACTTC. It codes for CASSADRGDQETQYF.

This chain uses TRBV27 with TRBJ1-1, with D maybe TRBD1 (5 bases). The CDR3 spans 16 residues. The V gene lost 5 bases and the J gene lost 1 base, with 17 bases spanning the gap. CDR1 and CDR2 from the germline V gene are MNHEY and SMNVEV (reference sequence). CDR3 sequence reads: CASSPFGRGTNTEAFF. The DNA of the CDR3 is TGTGCCAGCAGTCCGTTTGGGAGGGGCACGAACACTGAAGCTTTCTTT.

V usage is TRBV11-3 and J usage is TRBJ2-3; possibly TRBD2 for D (6 bases). With 4 bases removed from V and 6 bases from J, the gap between germline ends came to 17 bases. CDR1 is SGHNT, CDR2 YENEEA, per germline. The CDR3 is made up of 15 amino acids. CDR3 residues: CASSSGGREVDTQYF. CDR3 in DNA: TGTGCCAGCAGCTCGGGCGGCAGGGAGGTGGATACGCAGTATTTT.

This clone was detected only once. This chain joins TRBV4-1 and TRBJ2-4; no clear D gene. This CDR3 comprises 16 residues. Germline V gene data show CDR1 as MGHRA and CDR2 as YSYEKL. Trimming removed 4 bases from V and 3 bases from J, with 16 bases in between. The CDR3 DNA follows: TGCGCCAGCAGCCCAATAGACACCCTGGGCAAAAACATTCAGTACTTC. This gives the protein CASSPIDTLGKNIQYF.

The chain has TRBV19 and TRBJ2-2; TRBD2 aligns across 8 bases. The V gene's germline CDR1 is LNHDA and CDR2 SQIVND (reference sequence). The junction had 6 bases not matched to a gene; V was cut back by 7 bases and J by 2 bases. This CDR3 is 15 amino acids long. In DNA, the CDR3 is TGTGCCAGTACCTATAGGACTAGCAACACCGGGGAGCTGTTTTTT. Translated: CASTYRTSNTGELFF.

The genes are TRBV9 and TRBJ2-3, with D unresolved. Germline V CDR1 and CDR2: SGDLS, YYNGEE. The CDR3 contains 14 residues. V lost 0 bases, J lost 0 bases, and 5 bases lay in between. The CDR3 loop is CASSVAGSTDTQYF. The CDR3 region has the DNA TGTGCCAGCAGCGTAGCCGGAAGCACAGATACGCAGTATTTT.

The V and J genes are TRBV5-1 and TRBJ2-3, with 9 nucleotides matching TRBD2. The CDR3 extends over 17 amino acids. Per germline, CDR1 SGHRS and CDR2 YFSETQ. V gave up 3 bases and J gave up 3 bases; unmatched junction bases: 11. The CDR3 bases are TGCGCCAGCAGCTCCCAGGTTAGCGGGAGTTTTACAGATACGCAGTATTTT. Translated: CASSSQVSGSFTDTQYF.